This T cell receptor beta chain was obtained from a study of shared clonotypes between healthy human individuals. The germline CDR1 and CDR2 sequences are SNHLY and FYNNEI. This CDR3 has 15 amino acids. V lost 1 base and J 1 base, leaving 8 bases between the germline ends. Some clones are missing from TCRdb's copy, which holds only in-frame ones; the method was immunoSEQ multiplex PCR. Of around 980,000 clones listed, around 78% are singletons. Specimen: memory CD4+ T cells from PBMCs. The subset here: CD45RA-negative fraction. The rearrangement uses TRBV2 and TRBJ2-1; maybe TRBD2 (6 bases). The receptor comes from a man between 18 and 29 years old in good health. Some clones in this sample may be carry-over from other donors' samples. Here the CDR3 DNA reads TGTGCCAGCAGTGAAGAGCGGGCGTCCTACAATGAGCAGTTCTTC. This encodes CASSEERASYNEQFF.